Reported below is one T cell receptor beta chain. Its binding antigen is unknown. No much larger clone exists at a distance of one base, and base qualities are not known. The data stem from a study of control samples from healthy donors and cancer patients (TCRdb year 2020). There are 16 amino acids in the CDR3, from cysteine to phenylalanine inclusive. Kept here is only the CDR3 DNA, which spans 48 bases and is read in frame from base 1. From a lookup of the germline V gene (reference sequence), CDR1 and CDR2 are SGHNT and YYREEE. V is pared back by 2 bases and J by 0 bases, with 12 bases lying between the germline termini. Library creation used the immunoSEQ multiplex PCR assay. In TCRdb, the immuneACCESS table is reduced to in-frame sequences with V and J assigned. These tables do not hold every clone; where another copy was compared, an unresolved V gene accounts for under half, and the others remain unexplained. The sample contains 110,000 or so clones, 75% to 95% of them found a single time. Approximately 4% of the sample is in the top ten clones.

Recombination joined TRBV5-4 with TRBJ2-1, with an unclear D gene assignment. The origin of this receptor is a human donor in good health. The donor label of this sample is uncertain. The sample consisted of blood. The sequence in DNA is TGTGCCAGCAGCTTATCGACGGTGAGCTCCTACAATGAGCAGTTCTTC. This yields the protein CASSLSTVSSYNEQFF.